This T cell receptor (beta chain) appears in the sequencing data of a study of T cells in Graves' hyperthyroidism and ophthalmopathy. V lost 1 base to trimming and J lost 1 base; unmatched junction nucleotides: 5. Per germline, CDR1 LGHNT and CDR2 FRNRAP. The CDR3 sequence is 19 residues long. This clonotype was counted between two and nine times. Its antigen is currently unknown. Diagnoses rested on clinical symptoms, serum thyroxine and TRAb, thyroid ultrasound and orbital computed tomography. Study-wide findings and caveats: The model made its ophthalmopathy prediction, and onset followed a median roughly six months later. By a 13 V-J model, ophthalmopathy was set apart from stable hyperthyroidism. Peripheral blood also featured most of the thyroid clonotypes expanded above 0.001.

The TCR beta CDR3 regions underwent amplification using RNA transcripts as the source. The HTBI set primed first-round TCR CDR3 RT-PCR. Each CDR3 protein is one row after TCRdb ran MiXCR on the multiplex PCR reads. The sample carries hundreds of thousands of distinct CDR3 sequences, 14% to 15% recorded once. This sequence originates from a man aged 18 to 29 with Graves' ophthalmopathy. The chain combines TRBV12-5 with TRBJ2-2; 14 bases are a match to TRBD2. Material for sequencing was blood. CDR3: CASGLAKGTSGGNTGELFF. Here the CDR3 DNA reads TGTGCTAGTGGTTTGGCCAAGGGGACTAGCGGGGGGAACACCGGGGAGCTGTTTTTT. The full variable domain, with the rest looked up from reference TRBV12-5 and TRBJ2-2, is DARVTQTPRHKVTEMGQEVTMRCQPILGHNTVFWYRQTMMQGLELLAYFRNRAPLDDSGMPKDRFSAEMPDATLATLKIQPSEPRDSAVYFCASGLAKGTSGGNTGELFFGEGSRLTVL.